The TCR beta chain under discussion was sequenced for a study of T-cell memory formation after mild COVID-19. General observations from the study: CD4+ contracting clones lay mainly in CM and EM, CD8+ ones in EMRA. In pre-infection memory, a portion of responding clones appeared, which suggested that cross-reactive memory joined. Clones that contracted from day 15 to 85 had balanced CD4/CD8; later expanders were CD4+ biased. What remained unconfirmed was the SARS-CoV-2 specificity of second-wave clones peaking on day 37.

TCRdb processed the 5' RACE reads anew with MiXCR; each CDR3 protein has one entry. Of fewer than 650,000 distinct CDR3 sequences in the sample, about 20% are singletons; the top ten hold approximately 8.4%. Worth noting for this clonotype: What it binds is not known.

Looked up from germline, CDR1 is KGHDR and CDR2 is SFDVKD. There are 8 residues in the CDR3. V shed 12 bases and J shed 7 bases, with 5 bases lying between them. This rearrangement joins TRBV24-1 to TRBJ1-1; no firm D call. The TCR comes from an adult woman who had mild COVID-19 (a few samples of this study predate the infection). Cell type and time point are not known. Sequenced: PBMCs or a T cell subset sorted from them (not recorded which). CDR3 nucleotide sequence: TGTGCCCCCGATGAAGCTTTCTTT. Its translation: CAPDEAFF.